This T cell receptor beta chain was captured in a study of tumor-infiltrating lymphocytes in localized non-small cell lung cancer. Study-wide points: Tumors had more T cell infiltration than uninvolved lung, per TCRbeta sequencing and CD3 counts.

The table came from immunoSEQ multiplex PCR; TCRdb's copy has only in-frame clones and leaves some out. The table lists some 15,000 clones, approximately 80% of them singletons. Worth noting for this clone: Its cognate antigen is unknown.

CDR3 length: 16 amino acids. Sequencing was performed on lung tumor tissue. This receptor was identified in a human donor with non-small cell lung cancer. V gene TRBV7-5 combines with J gene TRBJ2-7; the table's D call, TRBD1, was not checked against the DNA. TRBV7-5 is a known pseudogene. CDR3 region: CARSPQGVRPSYEQYF. Here the CDR3 DNA reads TGTGCCAGAAGCCCTCAAGGGGTGCGGCCCTCCTACGAGCAGTACTTC.